This record covers a single TCR beta chain. Its antigen is undetermined. This record belongs to a study of somatic mutations in cytotoxic T cells in rheumatoid arthritis. Study as a whole: Patient blood (30 ml EDTA) was drawn right after diagnosis, before any treatment.

Broader study findings: No correction for multiple comparisons was applied to the slight TRBV07 underrepresentation in rheumatoid arthritis patients. There were about an eighth of the roughly 65 patients in whom the largest CD8+ clone exceeded 20% of CD8+ cells. In rheumatoid arthritis patients, unlike healthy controls, CD8+ clonality rose with age.

The CDR3 is made up of 13 amino acids. V lost 6 bases and J lost 1, with 10 bases in between. From germline, CDR1 is MGHRA and CDR2 YSYEKL. The repertoire was sequenced with immunoSEQ multiplex PCR; TCRdb's copy has only in-frame clones and lacks some. The sample yields under 5,000 clones, more than 75% seen once. V is TRBV4-1 and J is TRBJ2-7; D is unresolved. The TCR sequence derives from a woman in her fifties or sixties with rheumatoid arthritis. Sequencing input: CD8+ T cells sorted from blood. The CDR3 loop is CASSSTRSYEQYF. CDR3 DNA sequence: TGCGCCAGCAGTAGCACCCGGTCCTACGAGCAGTACTTC.